This TCR beta chain was sequenced during a study of blood T cell repertoires in COVID-19. This clone was recorded a few times. Per the original methods: Amplification with reference gene primers provided the estimates of nucleated cell counts. Clones were sequenced by immunoSEQ multiplex PCR, and TCRdb holds only the in-frame ones, with some missing. V and J calls and clone size are those listed in that table; D and trimming were worked out from the DNA. This repertoire shows 110,000 to 150,000 clones, more than 75% found once; its top ten account for about 3.9%. Germline CDR1 reads SEHNR; CDR2 reads FQNEAQ (reference sequence). V lost 3 bases and J lost 4; bases outside the gene matches: 7. The CDR3 length is 15 residues.

The rearrangement joins TRBV7-9 to TRBJ1-1; TRBD1 aligns across 8 bases. The sequenced sample consisted of peripheral blood. The clonotype originates from a man between 60 and 70 years old with acute or convalescent COVID-19. In DNA, the CDR3 is TGTGCCAGCAGCTTCTACAGGGGGTCGAGCACTGAAGCTTTCTTT. It encodes CASSFYRGSSTEAFF.